This T cell receptor (beta chain) was recovered during a study of cytomegalovirus exposure and HLA in healthy donors. Overall study results and limits: Reports described diagnosis of cytomegalovirus status by the classifier as highly specific and sensitive.

Details on this clone: Its antigen is not identified.

The PCR had 60 Vbeta and 13 Jbeta primers. TCRdb's table, derived via immunoSEQ multiplex PCR, lists solely in-frame clones and lacks some. The profile shows about 140,000 clones, 73% of them singletons. V lost 2 bases to trimming and J lost 2 bases; unmatched junction nucleotides: 3. The germline gives CDR1 SNHLY, CDR2 FYNNEI. This CDR3 contains 15 residues. Whereas donors were nominally healthy upon sampling, unrecorded immune exposures were probable. The sequence was collected from a human donor in good health. Specimen: PBMCs. This chain joins TRBV2 and TRBJ2-5, with TRBD2 matching 9 bases. The CDR3 coding sequence is TGTGCCAGCAGTGAAAGGACTAGCGCTCAAGAGACCCAGTACTTC. Its translation: CASSERTSAQETQYF.